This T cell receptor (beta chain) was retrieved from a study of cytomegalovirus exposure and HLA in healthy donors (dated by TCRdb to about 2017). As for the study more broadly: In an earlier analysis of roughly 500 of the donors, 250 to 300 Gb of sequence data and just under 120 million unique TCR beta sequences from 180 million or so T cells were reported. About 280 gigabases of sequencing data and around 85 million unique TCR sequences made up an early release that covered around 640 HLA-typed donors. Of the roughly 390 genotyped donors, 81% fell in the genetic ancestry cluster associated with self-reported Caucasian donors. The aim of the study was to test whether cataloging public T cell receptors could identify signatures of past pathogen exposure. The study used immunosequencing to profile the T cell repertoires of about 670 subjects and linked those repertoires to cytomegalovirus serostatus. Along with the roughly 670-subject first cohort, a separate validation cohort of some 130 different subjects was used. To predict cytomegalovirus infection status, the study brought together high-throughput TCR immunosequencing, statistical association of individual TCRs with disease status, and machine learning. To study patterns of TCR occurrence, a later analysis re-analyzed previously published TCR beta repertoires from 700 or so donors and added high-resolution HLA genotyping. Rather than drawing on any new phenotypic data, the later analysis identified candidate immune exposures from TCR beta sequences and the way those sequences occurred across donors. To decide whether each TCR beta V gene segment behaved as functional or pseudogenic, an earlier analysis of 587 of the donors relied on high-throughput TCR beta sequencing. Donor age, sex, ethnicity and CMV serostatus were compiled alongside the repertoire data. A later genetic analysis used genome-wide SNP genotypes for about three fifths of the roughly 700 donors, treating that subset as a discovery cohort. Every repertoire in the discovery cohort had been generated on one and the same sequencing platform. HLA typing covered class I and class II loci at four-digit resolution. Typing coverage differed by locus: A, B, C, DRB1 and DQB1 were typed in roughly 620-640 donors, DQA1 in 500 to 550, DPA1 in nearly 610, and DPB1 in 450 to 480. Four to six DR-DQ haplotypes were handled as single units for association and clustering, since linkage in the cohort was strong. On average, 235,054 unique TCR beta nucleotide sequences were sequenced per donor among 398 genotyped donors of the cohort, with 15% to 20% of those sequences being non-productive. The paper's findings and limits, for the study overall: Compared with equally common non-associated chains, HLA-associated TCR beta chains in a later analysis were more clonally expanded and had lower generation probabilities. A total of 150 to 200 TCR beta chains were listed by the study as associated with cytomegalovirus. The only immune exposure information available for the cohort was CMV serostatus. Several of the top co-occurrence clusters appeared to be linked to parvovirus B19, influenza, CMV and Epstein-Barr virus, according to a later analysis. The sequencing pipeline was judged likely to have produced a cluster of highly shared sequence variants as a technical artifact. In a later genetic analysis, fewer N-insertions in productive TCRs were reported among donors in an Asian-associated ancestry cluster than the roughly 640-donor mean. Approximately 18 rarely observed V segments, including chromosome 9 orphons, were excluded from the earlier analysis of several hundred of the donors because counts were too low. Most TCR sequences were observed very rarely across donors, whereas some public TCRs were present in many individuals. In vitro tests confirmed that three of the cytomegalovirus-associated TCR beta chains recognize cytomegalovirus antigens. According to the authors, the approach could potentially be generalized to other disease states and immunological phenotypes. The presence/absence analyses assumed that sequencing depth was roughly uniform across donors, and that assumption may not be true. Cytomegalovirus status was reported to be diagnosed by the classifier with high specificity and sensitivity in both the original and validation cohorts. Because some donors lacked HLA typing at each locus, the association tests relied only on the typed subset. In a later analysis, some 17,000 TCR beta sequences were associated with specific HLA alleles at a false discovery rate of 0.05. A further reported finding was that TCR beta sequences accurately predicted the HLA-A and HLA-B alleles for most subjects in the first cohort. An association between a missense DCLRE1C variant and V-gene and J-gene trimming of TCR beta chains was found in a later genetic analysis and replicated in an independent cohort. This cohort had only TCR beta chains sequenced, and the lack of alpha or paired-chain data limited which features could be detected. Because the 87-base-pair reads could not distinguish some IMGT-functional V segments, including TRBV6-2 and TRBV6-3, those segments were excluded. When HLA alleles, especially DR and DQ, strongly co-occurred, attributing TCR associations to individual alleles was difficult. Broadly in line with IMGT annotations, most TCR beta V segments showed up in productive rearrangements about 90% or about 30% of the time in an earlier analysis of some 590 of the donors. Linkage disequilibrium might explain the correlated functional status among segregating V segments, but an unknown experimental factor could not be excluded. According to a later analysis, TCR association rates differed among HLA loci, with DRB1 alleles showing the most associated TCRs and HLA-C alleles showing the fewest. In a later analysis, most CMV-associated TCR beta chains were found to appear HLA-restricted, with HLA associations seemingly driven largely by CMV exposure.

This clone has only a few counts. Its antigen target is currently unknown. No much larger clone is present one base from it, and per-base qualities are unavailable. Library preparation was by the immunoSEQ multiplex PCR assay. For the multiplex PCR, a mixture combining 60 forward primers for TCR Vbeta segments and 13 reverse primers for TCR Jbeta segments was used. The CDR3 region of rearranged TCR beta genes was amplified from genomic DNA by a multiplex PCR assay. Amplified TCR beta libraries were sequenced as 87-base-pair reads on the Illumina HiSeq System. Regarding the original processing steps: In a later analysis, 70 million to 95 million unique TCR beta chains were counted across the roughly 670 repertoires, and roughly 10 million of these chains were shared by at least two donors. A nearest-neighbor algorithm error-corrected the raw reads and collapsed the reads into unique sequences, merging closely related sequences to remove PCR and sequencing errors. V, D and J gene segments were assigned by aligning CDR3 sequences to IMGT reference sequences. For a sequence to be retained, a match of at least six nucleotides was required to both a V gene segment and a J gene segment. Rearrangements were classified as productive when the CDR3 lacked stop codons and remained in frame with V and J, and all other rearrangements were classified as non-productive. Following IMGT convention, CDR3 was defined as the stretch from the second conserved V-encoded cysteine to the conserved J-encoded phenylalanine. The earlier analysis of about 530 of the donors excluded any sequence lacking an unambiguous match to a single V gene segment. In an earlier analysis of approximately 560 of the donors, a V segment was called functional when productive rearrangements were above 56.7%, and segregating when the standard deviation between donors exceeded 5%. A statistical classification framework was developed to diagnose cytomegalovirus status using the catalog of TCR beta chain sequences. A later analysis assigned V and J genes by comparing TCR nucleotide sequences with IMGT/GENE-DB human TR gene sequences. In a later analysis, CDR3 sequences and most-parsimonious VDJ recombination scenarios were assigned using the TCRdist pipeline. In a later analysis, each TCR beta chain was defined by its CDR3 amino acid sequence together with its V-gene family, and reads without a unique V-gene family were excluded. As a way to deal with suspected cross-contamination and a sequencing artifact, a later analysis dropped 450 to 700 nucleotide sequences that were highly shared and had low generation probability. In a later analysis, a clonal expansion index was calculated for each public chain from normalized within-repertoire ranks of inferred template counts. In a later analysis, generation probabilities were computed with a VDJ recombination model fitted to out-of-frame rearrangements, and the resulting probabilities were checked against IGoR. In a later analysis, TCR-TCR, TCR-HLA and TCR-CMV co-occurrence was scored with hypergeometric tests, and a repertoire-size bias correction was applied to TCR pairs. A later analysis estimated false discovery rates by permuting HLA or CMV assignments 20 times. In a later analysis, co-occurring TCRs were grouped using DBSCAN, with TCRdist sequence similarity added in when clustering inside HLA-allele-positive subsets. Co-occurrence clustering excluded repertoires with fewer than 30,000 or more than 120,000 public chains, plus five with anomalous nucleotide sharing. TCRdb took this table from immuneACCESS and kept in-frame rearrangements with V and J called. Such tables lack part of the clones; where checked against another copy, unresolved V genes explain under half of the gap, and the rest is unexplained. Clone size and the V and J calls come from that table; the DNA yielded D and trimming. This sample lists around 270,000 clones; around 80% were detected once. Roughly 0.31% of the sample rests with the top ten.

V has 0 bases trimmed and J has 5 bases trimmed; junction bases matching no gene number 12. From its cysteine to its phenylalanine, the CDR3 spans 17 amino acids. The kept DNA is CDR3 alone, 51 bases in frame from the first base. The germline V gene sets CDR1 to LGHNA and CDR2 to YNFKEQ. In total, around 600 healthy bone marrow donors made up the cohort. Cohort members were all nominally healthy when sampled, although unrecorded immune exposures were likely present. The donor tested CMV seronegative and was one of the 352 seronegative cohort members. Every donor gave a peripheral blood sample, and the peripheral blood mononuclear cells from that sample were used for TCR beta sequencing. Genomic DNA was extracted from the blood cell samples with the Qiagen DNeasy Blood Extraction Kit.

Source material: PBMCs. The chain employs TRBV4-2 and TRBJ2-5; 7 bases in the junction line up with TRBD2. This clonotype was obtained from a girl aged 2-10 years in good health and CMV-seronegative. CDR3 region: CASSQDPGGNPSETQYF. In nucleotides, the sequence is TGTGCCAGCAGCCAAGATCCCGGGGGGAACCCCAGCGAGACCCAGTACTTC.